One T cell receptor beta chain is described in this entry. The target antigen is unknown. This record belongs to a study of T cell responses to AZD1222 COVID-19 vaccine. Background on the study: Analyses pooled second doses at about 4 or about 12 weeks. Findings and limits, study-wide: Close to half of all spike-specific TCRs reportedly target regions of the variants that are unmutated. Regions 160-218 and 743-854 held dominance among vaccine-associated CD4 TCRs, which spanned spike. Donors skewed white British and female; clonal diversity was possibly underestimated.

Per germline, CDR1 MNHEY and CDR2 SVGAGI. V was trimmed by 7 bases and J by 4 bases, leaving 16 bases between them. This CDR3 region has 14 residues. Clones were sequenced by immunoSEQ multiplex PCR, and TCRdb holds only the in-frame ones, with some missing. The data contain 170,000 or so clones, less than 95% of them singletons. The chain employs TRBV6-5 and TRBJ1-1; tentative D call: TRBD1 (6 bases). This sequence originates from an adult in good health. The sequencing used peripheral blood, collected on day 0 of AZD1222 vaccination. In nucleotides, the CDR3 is TGTGCCAGCATCAACAGGGATGGGGGCACTGAAGCTTTCTTT. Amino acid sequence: CASINRDGGTEAFF.